This TCR beta chain was sequenced for a study of early T cells in non-severe SARS-CoV-2 infection. The CDR3 has 16 residues. The V end was cut by 2 bases, the J end by 0 bases, with 14 bases between. Germline V gene lookup returns CDR1 SGHVS and CDR2 FNYEAQ. TCRdb reprocessed the 5' RACE reads with MiXCR, giving one entry per CDR3 protein. The sample has 100,000 to 130,000 distinct CDR3 sequences; approximately 10% are singletons. This clonotype was seen a few times. This receptor was identified in an adult who was a healthcare worker with PCR-confirmed SARS-CoV-2 infection or an uninfected control (not recorded which). Sequencing was carried out using whole blood. The rearrangement uses TRBV7-6 and TRBJ2-7; D is ambiguous. The CDR3 DNA reads as TGTGCCAGCAGCTTATTAGGGCGCCCTAGCTCCTACGAGCAGTACTTC. It codes for CASSLLGRPSSYEQYF.